The text below deals with one TCR beta chain. Time point: after dendritic cell vaccination, including at tumor progression/relapse. Profiling relied on immunoSEQ multiplex PCR, and the TCRdb table lists in-frame clones only, not all of them. Of roughly 85,000 clones listed, roughly 85% are singletons. This record belongs to a study of glioma-infiltrating T cells after dendritic cell vaccination. The CDR3 contains 14 residues. Germline values: CDR1 MNHEY, CDR2 SVGAGI. Between the trimmed V and J ends, which lost 6 bases and 1 base, there was a span of 11 bases. The TCR originated in a human donor with glioblastoma. The chain uses TRBV6-5 and TRBJ2-3; D unresolved. Sequenced material: blood, taken after dendritic cell vaccination. Written as DNA, the CDR3 is TGTGCCAGCAGACCTCCGAGCGGCACAGATACGCAGTATTTT. Its translation is CASRPPSGTDTQYF.